A single sample gave rise to the 27 T cell receptor beta chains below, sequenced in a study of graft-versus-host responses after intestinal transplantation. These receptors lack a known antigen. Using immunoSEQ multiplex PCR, the repertoire was profiled, and TCRdb retains in-frame clones only, with some absent. The sample has about 130,000 clones; about nine tenths are singletons. Sequencing used unstimulated CD4+ T cells sorted from spleen or lymph node cells, obtained before intestinal transplant. Receptor source: a human donor who received an intestinal transplant.

This chain connects TRBV6-5 to TRBJ2-5; 8 bases line up with TRBD2. The closer fit of TRBJ2-7 to the DNA end suggests the J call may be wrong. Germline assignment: CDR1 MNHEY and CDR2 SVGAGI. The CDR3 loop spans 15 amino acids. The CDR3 region has the DNA TGTGCCAGCAGCTCAAGCGGGAGAGTTTTCTACGAGCAGTACTTC. Residues: CASSSSGRVFYEQYF.

The rearrangement joins TRBV28 to TRBJ2-3, with 9 positions matching TRBD2. Trimming removed 7 bases from V and 2 bases from J; junction bases left unmatched: 16. The CDR3 totals 18 residues. Germline CDR1 reads MDHEN; CDR2 reads SYDVKM. The CDR3 DNA follows: TGTGCCAGCAACCCTGGCGGGAAACTAGCGGGTTACACAGATACGCAGTATTTT. Protein product: CASNPGGKLAGYTDTQYF.

The chain uses TRBV4-1 and TRBJ2-5; unclear D gene. Per the germline V gene, CDR1 is MGHRA and CDR2 is YSYEKL. This CDR3 comprises 13 residues. Trimming shortened V by 1 base and J by 0 bases, and 3 bases separated the two germline ends. The CDR3 DNA reads TGCGCCAGCAGCCAAGTGTACCAAGAGACCCAGTACTTC. It is translated as CASSQVYQETQYF.

Note on this clone: The sample carries other DNA sequences with the same CDR3. CDR3 nucleotide sequence: TGTGCCAGCAGCCAAGTTGGATACGAGCAGTACTTC. The encoded protein is CASSQVGYEQYF. The chain has TRBV4-2 and TRBJ2-7; no reliable D call. Trimming cost V 1 base and J 4 bases, with 5 bases left between them. CDR3 length: 12 residues. Germline V gene data show CDR1 as LGHNA and CDR2 as YNFKEQ.

The table lists this clone with a count of one. CDR3 protein: CASSLKGGDRPYNEQFF. CDR3 in DNA: TGTGCCAGCAGCTTAAAAGGGGGGGACAGACCCTACAATGAGCAGTTCTTC. V usage is TRBV7-3 and J usage is TRBJ2-1; D is perhaps TRBD1 or TRBD2 (7 bases each). Trimming removed 1 base at V and 2 bases at J, with 15 bases between. The CDR3 is 17 residues long. CDR1 and CDR2 from the germline V gene are SGHTA and FQGTGA.

CDR3 in DNA: TGTGCCAGCAGCGCCCAAGCGGGAGGCTCCTACAATGAGCAGTTCTTC. Translation: CASSAQAGGSYNEQFF. The rearrangement joins TRBV9 to TRBJ2-1; 9 nucleotides line up with TRBD2. Germline V gives CDR1 SGDLS, CDR2 YYNGEE. There are 16 residues in the CDR3. After removal of 3 bases from V and 0 bases from J, the junction contained 4 bases not matched to a gene.

The genes are TRBV2 and TRBJ1-1; D call uncertain. The CDR3 is made up of 14 amino acids. V lost 3 bases to trimming and J lost 1 base, with 9 bases between them. The V gene's germline CDR1 is SNHLY and CDR2 FYNNEI. The CDR3 is CASSDRRQNTEAFF. In DNA, the CDR3 is TGTGCCAGCAGTGACCGACGGCAGAACACTGAAGCTTTCTTT.

This clone was detected once. CDR3 bases: TGTGCCAGCAGCTCGACAGTGAGGCGATTTGGTGAGCAGTTCTTC. It is translated as CASSSTVRRFGEQFF. The V call is TRBV5-6, the J call TRBJ2-1; weak D call: TRBD1 (5 bases). The V gene lost 3 bases and the J gene lost 9 bases, with 19 bases spanning the gap. The CDR3 has 15 amino acids. The germline V gene encodes CDR1 SGHDT and CDR2 YYEEEE.

The gene calls are TRBV5-4 and TRBJ2-7; TRBD2 agrees at 12 bases. The CDR3 runs to 19 residues. Trimming removed 4 bases from V and 4 bases from J; junction bases left unmatched: 18. Germline V gives CDR1 SGHNT, CDR2 YYREEE (reference sequence). CDR3 bases: TGTGCCAGCAGCCCGATGGTCGGGAGAACTAGCGGGAGGAAGTACGAGCAGTACTTC. Translating it yields CASSPMVGRTSGRKYEQYF. The variable domain in full, completed from reference TRBV5-4 and TRBJ2-7, reads ETGVTQSPTHLIKTRGQQVTLRCSSQSGHNTVSWYQQALGQGPQFIFQYYREEENGRGNFPPRFSGLQFPNYSSELNVNALELDDSALYLCASSPMVGRTSGRKYEQYFGPGTRLTVT.

The rearrangement uses TRBV28 and TRBJ2-7; 7 bases are a match to TRBD1. Germline trimming cut 10 bases from V and 2 bases from J; bases unmatched to any gene: 11. CDR3 length equals 14 residues. Per the germline V gene, CDR1 is MDHEN and CDR2 is SYDVKM. The CDR3 reads CATLPGTVAYEQYF. In DNA form, the CDR3 reads TGTGCCACCCTCCCCGGGACAGTGGCCTACGAGCAGTACTTC.

The chain recombines TRBV5-6 with TRBJ2-2; D is unresolved. Germline assignment: CDR1 SGHDT and CDR2 YYEEEE. The CDR3 consists of 15 residues. Trimming removed 4 bases at V and 4 bases at J, with 14 bases between. CDR3 sequence (DNA): TGTGCCAGCAGCCCAGTCCTAGGTATCACCGGGGAGCTGTTTTTT. As protein: CASSPVLGITGELFF.

The V and J genes are TRBV5-1 and TRBJ2-3; D is possibly TRBD2 (5 bases). V dropped 0 bases and J dropped 3 bases, with 14 bases sitting between them. This CDR3 has 16 residues. Germline V gives CDR1 SGHRS, CDR2 YFSETQ. This CDR3 reads CASSLVLDLNTDTQYF. The CDR3 nucleotides are TGCGCCAGCAGCTTGGTACTAGACCTAAATACAGATACGCAGTATTTT.

The chain employs TRBV5-6 and TRBJ1-2, with TRBD1 as a possible D gene (5 bases). V was clipped by 5 bases and J by 8 bases, with 13 bases between them. The CDR3 runs 12 residues. CDR1 and CDR2 (germline): SGHDT, YYEEEE. CDR3 sequence reads: CASSRKTAGYTF. The DNA for the CDR3 is TGTGCCAGCAGTCGTAAGACAGCAGGCTACACCTTC.

The chain carries TRBV27 and TRBJ2-5; D ambiguous. The CDR3 runs 13 residues. V was cut by 6 bases and J by 5 bases, with 13 bases left in between. CDR1 and CDR2 from the germline V gene are MNHEY and SMNVEV (reference sequence). Written as DNA, the CDR3 is TGTGCCAGCAGCACCTCGTTTGGGGAGACCCAGTACTTC. This translates into CASSTSFGETQYF.

The V gene is TRBV6-6, the J gene TRBJ1-1, with D unresolved. Germline-derived CDR1 and CDR2 are MNHNY and SVGAGI (reference sequence). The germline V and J ends were trimmed by 0 bases and 4 bases, with 9 bases remaining between them. This CDR3 has 14 amino acids. DNA of the CDR3: TGTGCCAGCAGTTACTCTAAGGGCGGCACTGAAGCTTTCTTT. Translated: CASSYSKGGTEAFF.

V gene TRBV5-1 combines with J gene TRBJ1-1; D remains unclear. The V end lost 5 bases, the J end lost 3 bases, and 11 bases lay between the germline ends. The germline CDR1 and CDR2 sequences are SGHRS and YFSETQ. The CDR3 contains 13 residues. In DNA form, the CDR3 reads TGCGCCAGCAGTCGAGATAGGCACACTGAAGCTTTCTTT. Its protein is CASSRDRHTEAFF. Variable domain in full (rest from reference TRBV5-1 and TRBJ1-1): KAGVTQTPRYLIKTRGQQVTLSCSPISGHRSVSWYQQTPGQGLQFLFEYFSETQRNKGNFPGRFSGRQFSNSRSEMNVSTLELGDSALYLCASSRDRHTEAFFGQGTRLTVV.

The V gene is TRBV6-6, the J gene TRBJ2-1, with no clear D. Trimming left V 2 bases short and J 0 bases short, with 8 bases between. Germline V gene sequence: CDR1 MNHNY, CDR2 SVGAGI (reference sequence). The CDR3 is 15 amino acids. CDR3 DNA: TGTGCCAGCAGTTACCCACAGAGCTCCTACAATGAGCAGTTCTTC. Its protein is CASSYPQSSYNEQFF.

The gene calls are TRBV6-5 and TRBJ2-7, with 9 bases matching TRBD1. The CDR3 extends over 15 amino acids. V lost 4 bases, J lost 3 bases, and 7 bases stayed unmatched. Germline CDR1 reads MNHEY; CDR2 reads SVGAGI. The CDR3 bases are TGTGCCAGCAGTTCGACCGGGACAGGGATCTACGAGCAGTACTTC. It encodes CASSSTGTGIYEQYF.

The J gene is TRBJ2-2, the V gene TRBV28; D possibly corresponds to TRBD2 (6 bases). Germline loops: CDR1 MDHEN, CDR2 SYDVKM. This CDR3 has 16 amino acids. V lost 7 bases, J lost 6 bases, and 21 bases lay in between. Here the CDR3 DNA reads TGTGCCAGCATAGAAAGTAGGTACGGGAGCCCCGGGGAGCTGTTTTTT. It is translated as CASIESRYGSPGELFF.

The chain joins TRBV25-1 to TRBJ2-5; D gene uncertain. Germline assignment: CDR1 MGHDK and CDR2 SYGVNS. V was trimmed by 4 bases and J by 3 bases, leaving 9 bases between them. The CDR3 totals 13 residues. Written as DNA, the CDR3 is TGTGCCAGCAGTGTACCCCTAAAAGAGACCCAGTACTTC. Translation gives CASSVPLKETQYF.

The chain couples TRBV19 to TRBJ2-2, with 12 positions matching TRBD1. Trimming cost V 3 bases and J 5 bases; bases outside gene matches: 13. The CDR3 loop spans 19 amino acids. Germline values: CDR1 LNHDA, CDR2 SQIVND (reference sequence). The CDR3 loop is CASSISSGTGGRRTGELFF. As DNA, the CDR3 is TGTGCCAGTAGTATCTCCTCCGGGACAGGGGGCAGGAGAACCGGGGAGCTGTTTTTT.

This chain connects TRBV14 to TRBJ1-1; 10 bases align to TRBD1. Trimming cost V 3 bases and J 7 bases; bases outside gene matches: 8. Germline V gene lookup returns CDR1 SGHDN and CDR2 FVKESK. CDR3 length equals 15 residues. Here the CDR3 reads CASSHRDRGENEAFF. CDR3 DNA: TGTGCCAGCAGCCATCGGGACAGGGGCGAAAATGAAGCTTTCTTT.

This sequence joins TRBV4-1 and TRBJ1-1, with D perhaps TRBD1 (5 bases). Germline V gene data show CDR1 as MGHRA and CDR2 as YSYEKL. The CDR3 spans 14 residues. Between the trimmed V and J ends, which lost 1 base and 6 bases, there was a span of 12 bases. For the CDR3, the DNA is TGCGCCAGCAGCCAAGGGCCAGGGTCATCTGAAGCTTTCTTT. It translates to CASSQGPGSSEAFF.

The rearrangement joins TRBV7-2 to TRBJ2-3; 11 bases line up with TRBD2. Germline CDR1 is SGHTA and CDR2 is FQGNSA. V was clipped by 2 bases and J by 5 bases; unmatched bases: 6. This CDR3 region has 16 residues. Here the CDR3 DNA reads TGTGCCAGCAGCTTAATAGCGGGAGGGCCAGGAGATACGCAGTATTTT. Translated: CASSLIAGGPGDTQYF.

The rearrangement joins TRBV7-2 to TRBJ2-2, with 11 nucleotides matching TRBD2. Germline-derived CDR1 and CDR2 are SGHTA and FQGNSA. This CDR3 has 16 residues. The junction had 2 bases not matched to a gene; V was cut back by 5 bases and J by 0 bases. The CDR3 spells CASSVTSGANTGELFF. In DNA form, the CDR3 reads TGTGCCAGCAGCGTGACTAGCGGGGCGAACACCGGGGAGCTGTTTTTT.

The CDR3 sequence: CASSQGSRGYTF. The CDR3 DNA is TGTGCCAGCAGTCAGGGTTCTCGCGGCTACACCTTC. The J gene is TRBJ1-2, the V gene TRBV28; D may be TRBD1 (5 bases). Per germline, CDR1 MDHEN and CDR2 SYDVKM. The CDR3 runs to 12 residues. V lost 5 bases and J lost 8, with 12 bases in between.

This clone was picked up one time. The chain has TRBV20-1 and TRBJ2-3, with no clear D. V lost 6 bases to trimming and J lost 6 bases, with 4 bases between them. The CDR3 is 9 residues long. Looked up from germline, CDR1 is DFQATT and CDR2 is SNEGSKA (reference sequence). CDR3 sequence (DNA): TGCAGTGCCCCCGATACGCAGTATTTT. Its protein product is CSAPDTQYF.